This T cell receptor (beta chain) stems from a study of OX40 agonist ivuxolimab in advanced cancers. Germline trimming cut 8 bases from V and 0 bases from J; bases unmatched to any gene: 6. This CDR3 comprises 14 residues. Germline CDR1 is MRHNA and CDR2 is SNTAGT. Sequencing used immunoSEQ multiplex PCR; TCRdb keeps in-frame clones, though not all of them. The sample records under 95,000 clones, around 84% being singletons. This material consisted of CD4+ or CD8+ T cells sorted from blood, taken in a trial of the OX40 agonist ivuxolimab. V usage is TRBV6-4 and J usage is TRBJ1-1; TRBD1 matches at 7 bases. The clonotype was recovered from an adult with an advanced solid tumor such as melanoma, head and neck, liver or kidney cancer. The CDR3 protein is CASRRDRLNTEAFF. CDR3 coding DNA: TGTGCCAGCCGAAGGGACAGATTGAACACTGAAGCTTTCTTT.